A single sample is the source of the 20 T cell receptor beta chains below, sequenced in a study of blood T cell repertoires in COVID-19. TCRdb keeps only in-frame clones here, not all; method: immunoSEQ multiplex PCR. The sample lists 85,000 to 90,000 clones, over 70% seen once, with 1.1% in the top ten. The sample was peripheral blood. The receptor source for this set is a human donor in a cohort sampled during active COVID-19.

J is TRBJ1-2 and V is TRBV5-1; D is possibly TRBD1 (5 bases). The CDR3 contains 13 residues. In germline, CDR1 is SGHRS, CDR2 YFSETQ. The V gene lost 3 bases and the J gene lost 1 base, with 7 bases spanning the gap. The CDR3 protein is CASSSGINYGYTF. The CDR3 nucleotides read TGCGCCAGCAGCTCAGGGATTAACTATGGCTACACCTTC.

The V gene is TRBV5-1, the J gene TRBJ2-1; a possible D gene is TRBD2 (5 bases). The CDR3 loop spans 14 amino acids. The germline V gene has CDR1 SGHRS and CDR2 YFSETQ. Trimming pared 3 bases from V and 1 base from J, leaving 8 bases between. This CDR3 reads CASSWTVSYNEQFF. CDR3 nucleotides: TGCGCCAGCAGCTGGACTGTTTCCTACAATGAGCAGTTCTTC.

The chain combines TRBV3-1 (or the pseudogene TRBV3-2) with TRBJ1-5; the D is unclear. Germline-derived CDR1 and CDR2 are LGHDT and YNNKEL (reference sequence). With 0 bases removed from V and 5 bases from J, the gap between germline ends came to 8 bases. The CDR3 loop spans 14 amino acids. CDR3 DNA sequence: TGTGCCAGCAGCCAAGATAGAGGTTATCAGCCCCAGCATTTT. Translated, it gives CASSQDRGYQPQHF.

The chain has TRBV29-1 and TRBJ1-1; 7 positions match TRBD1. The CDR3 is 14 residues long. With 6 bases clipped from V and 4 bases from J, the junction kept 11 bases outside the gene matches. CDR1 and CDR2 from the germline V gene are SQVTM and ANQGSEA. CDR3 coding DNA: TGCAGCGTCTCTACAGGGGAGCGGCCCACTGAAGCTTTCTTT. Translated: CSVSTGERPTEAFF.

The chain joins TRBV27 to TRBJ2-1; 12 nucleotides agree with TRBD2. V shed 2 bases and J 8 bases; nucleotides not matched to a gene: 19. Germline assignment: CDR1 MNHEY and CDR2 SMNVEV (reference sequence). The CDR3 is 20 amino acids. The CDR3 here is CASSLEASGRVGTYGDEQFF. CDR3 bases: TGTGCCAGCAGTTTAGAGGCTAGCGGGAGGGTGGGGACTTACGGAGATGAGCAGTTCTTC.

This sequence joins TRBV10-1 and TRBJ2-7; 7 bases fit TRBD1. The CDR3 spans 16 residues. Germline-derived CDR1 and CDR2 are WNHNN and SYGVQD (reference sequence). V gave up 6 bases and J gave up 4 bases; unmatched junction bases: 15. The CDR3 coding sequence is TGCGCCAGCAGCCTTGGACAGGCCCCTACTCCTTACGAGCAGTACTTC. Amino acids: CASSLGQAPTPYEQYF.

The chain carries TRBV19 and TRBJ2-1, with 11 bases lining up with TRBD2. The V gene end was trimmed by 2 bases and the J gene end by 8 bases; junction bases not matched to a gene: 5. The CDR3 has 15 residues. Germline V lookup: CDR1 LNHDA, CDR2 SQIVND (reference sequence). CDR3 coding DNA: TGTGCCAGTAGTATAATAGCGGGAGGGGGCGATGAGCAGTTCTTC. Translating gives CASSIIAGGGDEQFF.

The chain employs TRBV5-1 and TRBJ2-2; D remains ambiguous. Between the trimmed V and J ends, which lost 7 bases and 0 bases, there was a span of 19 bases. The CDR3 runs to 17 residues. Germline CDR1 reads SGHRS; CDR2 reads YFSETQ. CDR3 in DNA: TGCGCCAGCTCGCATCCCGGGTCCGCCGCGAACACCGGGGAGCTGTTTTTT. Amino acid sequence: CASSHPGSAANTGELFF.

This clone was detected a few times. The chain combines TRBV10-2 with TRBJ1-2; TRBD1 matches at 8 bases. Looked up from germline, CDR1 is WSHSY and CDR2 is SAAADI. The CDR3 is made up of 16 amino acids. J was trimmed by 0 bases and V by 2 bases; bases with no gene match: 5. The CDR3 here is CASSETGGAANYGYTF. For the CDR3, the DNA is TGCGCCAGCAGTGAGACAGGGGGAGCAGCTAACTATGGCTACACCTTC.

The table lists this clone with a count of one. The chain carries TRBV4-1 and TRBJ2-7, with D unclear. Germline loops: CDR1 MGHRA, CDR2 YSYEKL. CDR3 length: 14 amino acids. Trimming removed 2 bases at V and 2 bases at J, with 10 bases between. The CDR3 region has the DNA TGCGCCAGCAGCCAACTAGAGGTTACCTACGAGCAGTACTTC. Its translation is CASSQLEVTYEQYF.

The chain joins TRBV7-3 to TRBJ1-4, with a possible D match to TRBD1 (6 bases). In germline, CDR1 is SGHTA, CDR2 FQGTGA. The CDR3 contains 14 residues. V was shortened by 2 bases and J by 8 bases, with 12 bases between the two germline ends. The CDR3 DNA sequence: TGTGCCAGCAGCTTAGGCCAGGGGCGAGAAAAACTGTTTTTT. Amino acid sequence: CASSLGQGREKLFF. Combining the CDR3 with reference TRBV7-3 and TRBJ1-4 gives the whole variable domain GAGVSQTPSNKVTEKGKYVELRCDPISGHTALYWYRQSLGQGPEFLIYFQGTGAADDSGLPNDRFFAVRPEGSVSTLKIQRTERGDSAVYLCASSLGQGREKLFFGSGTQLSVL.

V is TRBV7-2 and J is TRBJ2-3; 9 bases line up with TRBD2. Germline assignment: CDR1 SGHTA and CDR2 FQGNSA. The CDR3 length is 15 residues. V lost 1 base, J lost 2 bases, and 1 base stayed unmatched. The CDR3 sequence is CASSLGTSDTDTQYF. The DNA for the CDR3 is TGTGCCAGCAGCTTAGGGACTAGCGACACAGATACGCAGTATTTT.

Regarding this clone: Germline and junction disagree at one end, which may indicate a read error. J is TRBJ2-5 and V is TRBV7-7, with TRBD1 identical over 8 bases. This CDR3 has 14 amino acids. Germline V CDR1 and CDR2: SSHAT, FNYEAQ (reference sequence). The CDR3 spells CASSRTGMGETQYF. In DNA, the CDR3 is TGTGCTAGCAGCCGGACAGGGATGGGCGAGACCCAGTACTTC.

The CDR3 protein is CASSSYGMDRQETQYF. CDR3 sequence (DNA): TGTGCCAGTAGCTCCTATGGCATGGACAGGCAAGAGACCCAGTACTTC. The chain uses TRBV19 and TRBJ2-5, with 7 bases that match TRBD1. The CDR3 sequence is 16 residues long. Germline V gene sequence: CDR1 LNHDA, CDR2 SQIVND (reference sequence). Losses at the gene ends were 6 bases for V and 2 bases for J; bases not matched to a gene: 12.

The chain links TRBV5-1 to TRBJ2-7; possibly TRBD2 for D (5 bases). This CDR3 region has 13 residues. Germline assignment: CDR1 SGHRS and CDR2 YFSETQ. The ends were cut back, 0 bases at V and 6 bases at J, with 10 bases in the middle. The CDR3 sequence is CASSLGRSGEQYF. In DNA form, the CDR3 reads TGCGCCAGCAGCTTGGGGAGGAGCGGCGAGCAGTACTTC.

CDR3 sequence reads: CASRAGLGQGSFKTEAFF. DNA for the CDR3: TGCGCCAGCAGGGCAGGGCTGGGACAGGGTTCTTTTAAGACTGAAGCTTTCTTT. The rearrangement links TRBV5-1 to TRBJ1-1, with 9 positions matching TRBD1. Looked up from germline, CDR1 is SGHRS and CDR2 is YFSETQ. CDR3 size: 18 residues. Losses at the gene ends were 5 bases for V and 5 bases for J; bases not matched to a gene: 19.

As DNA, the CDR3 is TGTGCCAGCATCAAGAACACTGAAGCTTTCTTT. Residues: CASIKNTEAFF. V gene TRBV12-3 or TRBV12-4 combines with J gene TRBJ1-1; D is unclear. This CDR3 has 11 residues. Trimming stripped 7 bases from V and 1 base from J, with 4 bases between.

This clone occurred a few times. The chain carries TRBV7-2 and TRBJ2-5, with a possible D match to TRBD1 (5 bases). V was clipped by 0 bases and J by 4 bases, with 15 bases between them. CDR1 SGHTA and CDR2 FQGNSA come from the germline V gene. The CDR3 has 16 amino acids. The CDR3: CASSLAVQGIGETQYF. CDR3 nucleotides: TGTGCCAGCAGCTTAGCGGTCCAGGGAATCGGAGAGACCCAGTACTTC.

The V and J genes are TRBV15 and TRBJ1-2; TRBD1 matches 11 bases. Germline trimming cut 3 bases from V and 5 bases from J; bases unmatched to any gene: 11. Germline CDR1 and CDR2: LNHNV and YYDKDF (reference sequence). The CDR3 runs 17 residues. This chain's CDR3 is CATSSLDRTGGSYGYTF. The CDR3 bases are TGTGCCACCAGCAGCCTTGACCGGACAGGGGGCTCTTATGGCTACACCTTC.

V and J are TRBV2 and TRBJ2-1, with D uncertain. Trimming took off 4 bases at V and 9 bases at J, with 13 bases between the two ends. The CDR3 covers 13 residues. Germline loops: CDR1 SNHLY, CDR2 FYNNEI. CDR3: CASSGLSGGEQFF. CDR3 in DNA: TGTGCCAGCAGTGGGTTATCGGGTGGTGAGCAGTTCTTC.